These T cell receptor beta chains were read from a single sample in a study of Graves' ophthalmopathy and Graves' hyperthyroidism. MiXCR, applied by TCRdb to the multiplex PCR reads, yields one record per CDR3 protein. This table has 450,000 to 600,000 distinct CDR3 sequences, under 45% appearing once. What was sequenced was peripheral blood or thyroid tissue (not recorded which). The receptors were gathered from an adult man with Graves' hyperthyroidism. CDR3s include the opening cysteine and the closing phenylalanine or tryptophan. The order of the fields is V gene, J gene, CDR3 protein.

TRBV12-3/TRBV12-4	TRBJ2-7	CASSRGTSGSGYEQYF
TRBV20-1	TRBJ2-5	CSAGSGTQYF
TRBV10-3	TRBJ1-1	CAISGDRGRPEAFF
TRBV6-5	TRBJ2-7	CASRGVGVTYEQYF
TRBV5-1	TRBJ1-4	CASSLPAGDEKLFF
TRBV30	TRBJ1-5	CAWSDNMGLARQPQHF
TRBV7-2	TRBJ2-3	CASSLAGLAFTDTQYF
TRBV5-1	TRBJ2-7	CASSPAGPEQYF
TRBV24-1	TRBJ2-1	CATSDLRRTSGNEQFF
TRBV2	TRBJ2-7	CASVAGGRTYEQYF
TRBV5-1	TRBJ1-2	CASSLGTGIEINYGYTF
TRBV20-1	TRBJ2-5	CSYDTGRETQYF
TRBV29-1	TRBJ1-2	CSRLDGIYGYTF
TRBV20-1	TRBJ1-5	CSASRGNNQPQHF
TRBV20-1	TRBJ2-5	CSARVAGQETQYF
TRBV7-9	TRBJ2-7	CASRPTGVTSYEQYF
TRBV5-1	TRBJ1-2	CASSLGGPAANYGYTF
TRBV15	TRBJ2-7	CATSRELPGGRTYEQYF
TRBV7-9	TRBJ1-6	CASSLRHLNSPLHF
TRBV5-6	TRBJ1-1	CASSLGGVYTEAFF
TRBV19	TRBJ2-1	CASSLGTGQLYNEQFF
TRBV9	TRBJ2-2	CASSVGPGNTGELFF
TRBV28	TRBJ1-2	CASKKGGSYGYTF
TRBV9	TRBJ2-7	CASSVGTSGLNHEQYF
TRBV5-4	TRBJ1-3	CASSLAGVSGNTIYF
TRBV19	TRBJ1-1	CASSIPSRQGGTEAFF
TRBV2	TRBJ2-7	CASQTGVLGDEQYF
TRBV5-4	TRBJ2-5	CASSWGRQGSTETQYF
TRBV19	TRBJ1-1	CASMGGYAEAFF
TRBV2	TRBJ2-2	CASLKTGELFF
TRBV4-1	TRBJ2-7	CASSQMGTGAYEQYF
TRBV19	TRBJ2-7	CASRRTGFGYEQYF
TRBV9	TRBJ2-2	CASSPQPGQGATGELFF
TRBV2	TRBJ1-1	CASSAGGAFF
TRBV5-1	TRBJ1-2	CASSFEWGQTNYGYTF
TRBV12-3/TRBV12-4	TRBJ2-5	CASKGTGGKETQYF
TRBV7-8	TRBJ1-2	CASSNLRDRAENYGYTF
TRBV10-3	TRBJ2-2	CAISRDRGQLFF
TRBV12-3/TRBV12-4	TRBJ2-7	CASKPGHPTYEQYF
TRBV20-1	TRBJ2-5	CSARDLGSGGLGETQYF
TRBV5-1	TRBJ1-4	CASSPSGTATNEKLFF
TRBV6-5	TRBJ2-7	CASSYGSSGYEQYF
TRBV15	TRBJ1-2	CATSPGTAGSGYTF
TRBV6-4	TRBJ2-2	CASSLGTGRDTGELFF
TRBV12-3/TRBV12-4	TRBJ2-5	CASSFGETQYF
TRBV5-8	TRBJ2-7	CASSLEQYF
TRBV6-1	TRBJ1-6	CASTQGMNSPLHF
TRBV7-2	TRBJ1-4	CASSQVDSRGDRSEKLFF
TRBV6-5	TRBJ2-7	CASSGTSAPNEQYF
TRBV29-1	TRBJ2-7	CSVQGTGGTYEQYF
TRBV25-1	TRBJ2-1	CASQHETSGFLWFF
TRBV15	TRBJ1-2	CATSSGHRHYGYTF
TRBV29-1	TRBJ2-7	CSVEGLGRGSSYEQYF
TRBV29-1	TRBJ1-1	CSADWTGVNTEAFF
TRBV6-6	TRBJ2-7	CASSYSRGRPSYEQYF
TRBV10-3	TRBJ2-7	CAMNKGGSYEQYF
TRBV29-1	TRBJ1-2	CSLSTGSLLNYGYTF
TRBV20-1	TRBJ2-7	CSAPALGKDEQYF